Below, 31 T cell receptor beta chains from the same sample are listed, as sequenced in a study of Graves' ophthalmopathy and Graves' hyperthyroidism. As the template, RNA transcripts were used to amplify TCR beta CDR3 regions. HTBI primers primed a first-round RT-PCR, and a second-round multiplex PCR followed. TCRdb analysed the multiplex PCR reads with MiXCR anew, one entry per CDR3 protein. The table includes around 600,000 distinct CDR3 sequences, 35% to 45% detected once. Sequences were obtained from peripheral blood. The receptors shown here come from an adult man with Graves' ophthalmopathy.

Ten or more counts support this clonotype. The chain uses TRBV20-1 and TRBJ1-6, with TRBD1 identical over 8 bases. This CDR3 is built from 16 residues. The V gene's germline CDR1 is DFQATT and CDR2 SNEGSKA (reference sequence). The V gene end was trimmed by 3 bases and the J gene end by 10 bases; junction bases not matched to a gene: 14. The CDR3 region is CSASRRQGLLESPLHF. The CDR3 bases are TGCAGTGCTAGCCGACGACAGGGGCTCCTCGAATCACCCCTCCACTTT.

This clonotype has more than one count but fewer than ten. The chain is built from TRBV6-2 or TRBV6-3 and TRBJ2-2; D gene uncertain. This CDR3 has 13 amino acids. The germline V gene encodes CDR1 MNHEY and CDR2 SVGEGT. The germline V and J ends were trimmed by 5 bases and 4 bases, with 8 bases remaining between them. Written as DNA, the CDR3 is TGTGCCAGCAGTAATGACGGCACCGGGGAGCTGTTTTTT. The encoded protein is CASSNDGTGELFF.

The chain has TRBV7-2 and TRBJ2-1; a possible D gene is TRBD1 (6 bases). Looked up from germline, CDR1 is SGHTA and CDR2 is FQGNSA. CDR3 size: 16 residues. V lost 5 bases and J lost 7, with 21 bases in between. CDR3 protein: CASSAIGTPWWNEQFF. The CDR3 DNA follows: TGTGCCAGCAGCGCCATCGGGACACCCTGGTGGAATGAGCAGTTCTTC.

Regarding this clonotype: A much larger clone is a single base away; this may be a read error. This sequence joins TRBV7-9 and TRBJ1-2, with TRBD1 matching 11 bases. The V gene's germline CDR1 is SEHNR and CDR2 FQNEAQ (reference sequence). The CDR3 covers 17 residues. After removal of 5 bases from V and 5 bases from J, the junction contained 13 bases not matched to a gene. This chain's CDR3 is CASSDGQGALGGYGYTF. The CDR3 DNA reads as TGTGCCAGCAGCGATGGACAGGGGGCCCTCGGTGGTTATGGCTACACCTTC.

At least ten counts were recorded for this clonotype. The CDR3 DNA follows: TGCAGCGTTACCGGCACTAATGAAAAACTGTTTTTT. It codes for CSVTGTNEKLFF. The chain is built from TRBV29-1 and TRBJ1-4; D remains ambiguous. V was shortened by 5 bases and J by 2 bases, with 6 bases between the two germline ends. The CDR3 spans 12 residues. Looked up from germline, CDR1 is SQVTM and CDR2 is ANQGSEA.

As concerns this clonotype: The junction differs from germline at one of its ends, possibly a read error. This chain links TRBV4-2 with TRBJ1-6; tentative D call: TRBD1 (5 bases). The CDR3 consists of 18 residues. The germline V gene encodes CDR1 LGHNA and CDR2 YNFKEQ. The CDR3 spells CASGQIGDGGLLNSPLHF. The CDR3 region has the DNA TGTGCCAGCGGCCAGATCGGGGACGGCGGTCTTTTAAATTCACCCCTCCACTTT.

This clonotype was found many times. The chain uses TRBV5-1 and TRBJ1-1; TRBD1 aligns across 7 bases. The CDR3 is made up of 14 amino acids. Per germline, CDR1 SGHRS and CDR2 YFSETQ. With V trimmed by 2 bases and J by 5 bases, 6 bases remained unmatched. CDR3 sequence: CASSFLDRETEAFF. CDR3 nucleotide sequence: TGCGCCAGCAGCTTCCTAGACAGGGAGACTGAAGCTTTCTTT.

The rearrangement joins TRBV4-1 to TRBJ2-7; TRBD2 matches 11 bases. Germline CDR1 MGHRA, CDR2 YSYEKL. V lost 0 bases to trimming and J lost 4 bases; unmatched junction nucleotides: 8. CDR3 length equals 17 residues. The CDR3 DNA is TGCGCCAGCAGCCAAGATAAGGCTAGCGGGGGGATGTACGAGCAGTACTTC. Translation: CASSQDKASGGMYEQYF.

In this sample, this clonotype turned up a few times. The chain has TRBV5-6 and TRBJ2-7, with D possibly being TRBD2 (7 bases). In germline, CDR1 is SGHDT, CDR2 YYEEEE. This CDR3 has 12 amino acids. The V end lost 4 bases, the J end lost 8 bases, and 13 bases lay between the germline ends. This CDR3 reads CASSGGACQQYF. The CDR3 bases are TGTGCCAGCAGCGGGGGGGCCTGCCAGCAGTACTTC.

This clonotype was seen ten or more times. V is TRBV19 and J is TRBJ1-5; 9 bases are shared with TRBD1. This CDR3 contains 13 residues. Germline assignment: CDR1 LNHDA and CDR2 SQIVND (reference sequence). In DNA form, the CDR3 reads TGTGCAGCCGGGACAGGGTCGTATCAGCCCCAGCATTTT. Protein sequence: CAAGTGSYQPQHF.

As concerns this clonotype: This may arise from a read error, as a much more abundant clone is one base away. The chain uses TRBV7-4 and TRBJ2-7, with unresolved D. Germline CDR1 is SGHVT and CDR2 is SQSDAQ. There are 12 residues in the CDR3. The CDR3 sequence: CASTSSSYEHYF. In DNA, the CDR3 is TGTGCCAGCACCTCCAGCTCCTACGAGCACTACTTC.

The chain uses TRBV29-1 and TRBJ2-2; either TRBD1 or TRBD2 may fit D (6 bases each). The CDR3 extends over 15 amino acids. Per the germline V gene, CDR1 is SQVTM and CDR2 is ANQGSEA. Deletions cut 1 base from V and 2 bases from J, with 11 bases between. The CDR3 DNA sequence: TGCAGCGTTGAAGTCGGAGGGGGTAACACCGGGGAGCTGTTTTTT. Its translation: CSVEVGGGNTGELFF.

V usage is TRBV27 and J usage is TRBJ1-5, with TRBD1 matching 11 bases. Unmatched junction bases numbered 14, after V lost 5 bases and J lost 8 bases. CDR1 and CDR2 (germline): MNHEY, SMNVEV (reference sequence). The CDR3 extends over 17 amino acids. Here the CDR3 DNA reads TGTGCCAGCAGTCCCAGGACCGGACAGGGGGCGAGGAAGCCCCAGCATTTT. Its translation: CASSPRTGQGARKPQHF.

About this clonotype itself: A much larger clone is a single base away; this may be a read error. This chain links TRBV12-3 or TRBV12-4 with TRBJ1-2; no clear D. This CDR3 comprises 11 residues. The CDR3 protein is CASSRTYDYTF. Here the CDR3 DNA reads TGTGCCAGCAGTAGAACCTATGACTACACCTTC.

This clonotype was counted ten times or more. This chain's CDR3 is CASSYQSAGGTFF. The CDR3 region has the DNA TGTGCCAGCAGTTACCAATCGGCAGGGGGGACTTTCTTT. The rearrangement joins TRBV6-5 to TRBJ1-1; 7 bases align to TRBD1. Germline V lookup: CDR1 MNHEY, CDR2 SVGAGI. J gave up 12 bases and V 2 bases, and 9 bases lay outside the gene matches. The CDR3 spans 13 residues.

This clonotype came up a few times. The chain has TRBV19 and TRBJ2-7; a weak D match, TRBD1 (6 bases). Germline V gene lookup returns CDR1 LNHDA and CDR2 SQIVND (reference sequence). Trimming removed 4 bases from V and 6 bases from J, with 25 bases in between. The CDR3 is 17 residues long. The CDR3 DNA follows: TGTGCCAGTAGTAGTGCGGAGAACAGGGTCCCCCCGGGCGAGCAGTACTTC. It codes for CASSSAENRVPPGEQYF.

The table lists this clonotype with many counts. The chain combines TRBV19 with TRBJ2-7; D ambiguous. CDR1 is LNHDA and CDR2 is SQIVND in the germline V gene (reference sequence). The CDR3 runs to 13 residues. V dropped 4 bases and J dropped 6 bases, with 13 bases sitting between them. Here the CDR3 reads CASSTAIGLEQYF. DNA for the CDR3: TGTGCCAGTAGTACCGCTATAGGGCTCGAGCAGTACTTC.

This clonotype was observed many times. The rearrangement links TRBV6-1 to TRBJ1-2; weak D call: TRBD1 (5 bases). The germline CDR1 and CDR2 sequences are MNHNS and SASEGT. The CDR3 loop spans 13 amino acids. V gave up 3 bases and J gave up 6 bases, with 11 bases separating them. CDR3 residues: CASSDRKGDGYTF. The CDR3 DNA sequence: TGTGCCAGCAGTGACCGTAAAGGGGATGGCTACACCTTC.

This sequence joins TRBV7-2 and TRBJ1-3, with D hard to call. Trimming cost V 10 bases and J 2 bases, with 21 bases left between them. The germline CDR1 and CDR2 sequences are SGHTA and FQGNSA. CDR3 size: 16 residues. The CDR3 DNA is TGTGCCACCACACCCCGACGGACTCAACCTGGAAACACCATATATTTT. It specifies CATTPRRTQPGNTIYF.

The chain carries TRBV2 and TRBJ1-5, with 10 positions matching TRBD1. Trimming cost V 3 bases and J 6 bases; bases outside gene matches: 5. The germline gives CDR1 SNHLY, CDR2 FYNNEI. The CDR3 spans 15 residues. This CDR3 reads CASSETGGAGQPQHF. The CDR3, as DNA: TGTGCCAGCAGTGAGACAGGGGGCGCGGGTCAGCCCCAGCATTTT.

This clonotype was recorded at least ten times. DNA of the CDR3: TGCAGTGCTAAGGACCTGACTAATGAAAAACTGTTTTTT. This gives the protein CSAKDLTNEKLFF. The gene calls are TRBV20-1 and TRBJ1-4; no clear D. The germline V gene has CDR1 DFQATT and CDR2 SNEGSKA (reference sequence). This CDR3 region has 13 residues. The V end was cut by 4 bases, the J end by 2 bases, with 8 bases between.

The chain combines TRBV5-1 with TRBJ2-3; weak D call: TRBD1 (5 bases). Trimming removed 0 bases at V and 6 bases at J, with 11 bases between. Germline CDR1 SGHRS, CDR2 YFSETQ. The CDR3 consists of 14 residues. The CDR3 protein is CASSLDRPPDTQYF. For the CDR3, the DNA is TGCGCCAGCAGCTTGGACAGGCCTCCCGATACGCAGTATTTT. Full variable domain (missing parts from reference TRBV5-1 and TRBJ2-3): KAGVTQTPRYLIKTRGQQVTLSCSPISGHRSVSWYQQTPGQGLQFLFEYFSETQRNKGNFPGRFSGRQFSNSRSEMNVSTLELGDSALYLCASSLDRPPDTQYFGPGTRLTVL.

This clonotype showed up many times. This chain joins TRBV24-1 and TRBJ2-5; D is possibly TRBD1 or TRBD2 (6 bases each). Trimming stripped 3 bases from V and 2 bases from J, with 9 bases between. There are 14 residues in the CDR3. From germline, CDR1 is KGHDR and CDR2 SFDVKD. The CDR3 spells CATSDRGQQETQYF. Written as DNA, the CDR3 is TGTGCCACCAGTGATCGGGGGCAGCAAGAGACCCAGTACTTC.

The CDR3 here is CASSLGGVPAGNTIYF. The CDR3 DNA is TGTGCCAGCAGCTTAGGTGGGGTCCCCGCGGGAAACACCATATATTTT. The V gene is TRBV7-9, the J gene TRBJ1-3; D is unresolved. V gave up 1 base and J gave up 4 bases, with 14 bases separating them. The CDR3 has 16 residues. From germline, CDR1 is SEHNR and CDR2 FQNEAQ (reference sequence).

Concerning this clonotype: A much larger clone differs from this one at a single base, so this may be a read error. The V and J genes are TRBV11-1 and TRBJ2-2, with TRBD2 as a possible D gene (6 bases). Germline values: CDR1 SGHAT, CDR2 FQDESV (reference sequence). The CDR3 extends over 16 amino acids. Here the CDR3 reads CASSLTGSSYTGKLFF. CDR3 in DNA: TGTGCCAGCAGCTTAACCGGGAGCTCGTACACCGGGAAGCTGTTTTTT.

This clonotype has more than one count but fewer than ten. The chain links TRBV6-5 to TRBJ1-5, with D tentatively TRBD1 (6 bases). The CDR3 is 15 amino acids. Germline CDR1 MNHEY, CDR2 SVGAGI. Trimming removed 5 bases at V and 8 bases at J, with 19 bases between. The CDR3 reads CASSKSGGRVKPQHF. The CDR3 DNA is TGTGCCAGCAGTAAATCCGGGGGGCGCGTTAAGCCCCAGCATTTT.

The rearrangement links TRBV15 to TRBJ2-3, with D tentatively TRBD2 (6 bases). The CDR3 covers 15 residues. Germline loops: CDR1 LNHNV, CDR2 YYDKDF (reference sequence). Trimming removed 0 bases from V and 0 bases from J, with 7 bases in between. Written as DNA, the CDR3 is TGTGCCACCAGCAGAGATCGGGGGAGCACAGATACGCAGTATTTT. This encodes CATSRDRGSTDTQYF.

CDR3: CAIKGQSPLHF. The DNA for the CDR3 is TGTGCCATCAAGGGTCAATCACCCCTCCACTTT. The chain has TRBV10-3 and TRBJ1-6; D remains ambiguous. This CDR3 is 11 amino acids long. The V gene lost 7 bases and the J gene lost 10 bases, with 8 bases spanning the gap. Per germline, CDR1 ENHRY and CDR2 SYGVKD.

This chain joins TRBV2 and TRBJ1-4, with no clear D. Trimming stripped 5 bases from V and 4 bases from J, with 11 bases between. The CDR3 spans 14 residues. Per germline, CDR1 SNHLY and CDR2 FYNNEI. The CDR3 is CASSLSANNEKLFF. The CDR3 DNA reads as TGTGCCAGCAGTTTATCGGCCAATAATGAAAAACTGTTTTTT.

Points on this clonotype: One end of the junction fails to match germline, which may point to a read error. CDR3 amino acids: CAGSPGLAGETQYF. CDR3 nucleotide sequence: TGTGCCGGCAGCCCGGGACTAGCGGGAGAGACCCAGTACTTC. V gene TRBV9 combines with J gene TRBJ2-5; 12 nucleotides agree with TRBD2. There are 14 residues in the CDR3. Germline V gene lookup returns CDR1 SGDLS and CDR2 YYNGEE.

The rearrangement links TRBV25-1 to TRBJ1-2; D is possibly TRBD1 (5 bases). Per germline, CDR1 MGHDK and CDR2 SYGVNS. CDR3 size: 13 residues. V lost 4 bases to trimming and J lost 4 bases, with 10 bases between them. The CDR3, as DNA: TGTGCCAGCAGTGGCGGGACGGGCTATGGCTACACCTTC. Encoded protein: CASSGGTGYGYTF.